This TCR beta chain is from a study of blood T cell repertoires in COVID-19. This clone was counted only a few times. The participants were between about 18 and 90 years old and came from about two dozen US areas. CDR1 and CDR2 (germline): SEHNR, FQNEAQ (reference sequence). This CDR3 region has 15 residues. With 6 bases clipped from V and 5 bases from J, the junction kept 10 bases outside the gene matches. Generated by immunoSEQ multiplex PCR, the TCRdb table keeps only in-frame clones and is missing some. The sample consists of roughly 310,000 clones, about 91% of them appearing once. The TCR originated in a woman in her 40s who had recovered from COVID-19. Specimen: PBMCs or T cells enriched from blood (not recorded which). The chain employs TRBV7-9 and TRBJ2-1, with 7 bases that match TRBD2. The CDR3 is CASSLYGTNDNEQFF. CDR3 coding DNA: TGTGCCAGCAGTCTCTACGGGACTAACGACAATGAGCAGTTCTTC.